This TCR beta chain was recorded in a study of response to subunit inactivated influenza vaccine. This clonotype was seen a few times. What it binds is unknown. V gave up 2 bases and J gave up 3 bases, with 11 bases separating them. The CDR3 spans 14 residues. Broader study findings: Every seasonal influenza vaccination brings in few new T cells, the authors suggested.

TCRdb ran MiXCR on the RT-PCR reads and lists one entry per CDR3 protein. This sample yields some 500,000 distinct CDR3 sequences, of which around 25% are seen a single time; approximately 1.9% belongs to the top ten. The chain uses TRBV12-3 or TRBV12-4 and TRBJ2-7; perhaps TRBD1 as D (6 bases). The receptor comes from a man aged 50-59 years who received an inactivated influenza vaccine. Here the sequenced sample was CD4+ T cells sorted from PBMCs, taken about 5 days after vaccination. Here the CDR3 reads CASSLQGIFYEQYF. The CDR3, as DNA: TGTGCCAGCAGTTTACAGGGGATTTTCTACGAGCAGTACTTC.